These 4 T cell receptor beta chains were all obtained from the same sample, sequenced in a study of blood T cell repertoires in COVID-19. Data came from immunoSEQ multiplex PCR; TCRdb stores just in-frame clones and leaves some out. The sample gives a few hundred thousand clones, about 90% of which show up once; more than 0.8% is in the top ten. Sequenced sample: PBMCs or T cells enriched from blood (not recorded which). These TCRs come from a woman in her twenties or thirties who had recovered from COVID-19.

V is TRBV7-2 and J is TRBJ2-3; 9 bases are a match to TRBD2. CDR1 is SGHTA and CDR2 is FQGNSA in the germline V gene. V shed 2 bases, J shed 6 bases, and the junction held 12 bases outside the gene matches. This CDR3 comprises 17 residues. Written as DNA, the CDR3 is TGTGCCAGCAGCTTAAGAAGACTAGCGGAGACTAGGGATACGCAGTATTTT. It is translated as CASSLRRLAETRDTQYF.

On this clone: Other DNA sequences within the sample encode an identical CDR3. The genes are TRBV5-4 and TRBJ2-7, with 7 bases fitting TRBD2. The germline V gene encodes CDR1 SGHNT and CDR2 YYREEE (reference sequence). With 0 bases clipped from V and 0 bases from J, the junction kept 3 bases outside the gene matches. This CDR3 has 15 amino acids. DNA of the CDR3: TGTGCCAGCAGCTTGGCCGGCGGGAGCTCCTACGAGCAGTACTTC. Translating gives CASSLAGGSSYEQYF.

The chain couples TRBV19 to TRBJ1-4, with D possibly TRBD1 on 5 matching bases. Trimming removed 4 bases from V and 0 bases from J, with 9 bases in between. This CDR3 spans 15 amino acids. Germline CDR1 reads LNHDA; CDR2 reads SQIVND (reference sequence). The DNA of the CDR3 is TGTGCCAGTAGTACCATAGGGGCAACTAATGAAAAACTGTTTTTT. Translated: CASSTIGATNEKLFF.

The V and J genes are TRBV7-9 and TRBJ2-3, with 7 bases fitting TRBD2. CDR3 length: 15 residues. Trimming removed 4 bases from V and 0 bases from J; junction bases left unmatched: 4. The germline gives CDR1 SEHNR, CDR2 FQNEAQ (reference sequence). CDR3 nucleotides: TGTGCCAGCAGCTGGTGGGGGGGTAGCACAGATACGCAGTATTTT. This gives the protein CASSWWGGSTDTQYF.